A single TCR beta chain is shown here with its context. Per the original methods: Amplification of reference gene primers provided the estimated nucleated cell counts. Repertoires were generated with immunoSEQ multiplex PCR, while TCRdb's copy carries only in-frame clones and drops some. V, J and clone size were drawn from that table, and D and trimming were deduced from the DNA. The sample lists tens of thousands of clones, around 93% occurring once. Germline V gene lookup returns CDR1 SQVTM and CDR2 ANQGSEA. This CDR3 is 15 amino acids long. The V gene lost 3 bases and the J gene lost 7 bases, with 19 bases spanning the gap. The data belong to a study of blood T cell repertoires in COVID-19. As for the study in general: The origin of the acute and convalescent COVID-19 samples was the United States, Italy and Spain. T cells, B-cell-depleted T cells, or PBMCs provided the cDNA or gDNA that served as material.

The rearrangement links TRBV29-1 to TRBJ2-1; possible D gene TRBD2, 5 bases. This clonotype was sampled from an older woman with active COVID-19. The specimen sequenced was peripheral blood. CDR3 bases: TGCAGCGTTGATCTTGCTAGCCCCGTGGCGAATGAGCAGTTCTTC. Translated: CSVDLASPVANEQFF.